This TCR beta chain was retrieved from a study of graft-versus-host responses after intestinal transplantation. TCRdb keeps only in-frame clones here, not all; method: immunoSEQ multiplex PCR. The table lists 100,000 or so clones, roughly 87% of them singletons. Worth noting for this clone: Its cognate antigen is unknown. Other nucleotide sequences in the sample specify the same CDR3.

The ends lost 4 bases at V and 4 bases at J; junction bases unmatched: 9. Germline V gene data show CDR1 as MNHEY and CDR2 as SMNVEV (reference sequence). The CDR3 has 15 residues. Study-level points and caveats: Declines in HvG clones occurring early post-transplant were associated with peak circulating GvH clone levels.

The sequencing here drew on unstimulated CD4+ T cells sorted from spleen or lymph node cells, taken before transplant. This chain links TRBV27 with TRBJ1-1, with TRBD1 matching 7 bases. The sequence came from a human donor who was the organ donor for an intestinal transplant. The CDR3 bases are TGTGCCAGCAGTTCCAGGGACAGAGTAATCACTGAAGCTTTCTTT. Translation: CASSSRDRVITEAFF.